The present T cell receptor (beta chain) was sequenced within a study of T cell repertoires in cytomegalovirus infection (dated by TCRdb to between 2018 and 2021). Context from the whole study: Donor HLA type was relevant to the analysis, as public TCR beta signatures indicated carriage of CMV infection together with the matching HLA type. Results the study describes overall, beyond this receptor: The ex vivo response was dominated by HLA-C-restricted CMV-specific TCR beta clonotypes, which also provided the single most frequent clonotype in two of eight donors. Cumulative frequency of public TCR beta family members discriminated carriers of CMV infection plus the relevant HLA type in this cohort and an independent approximately 400-donor cohort.

This clonotype was observed many times. Its cognate antigen has yet to be identified. No base-level quality is on record; no much larger clone is a single base apart. Sequencing was performed on an Illumina HiSeq 1500. TCRdb redid the processing of the public reads, applying fastp at Q25 and MiXCR, and retained in-frame beta chains. Here each entry gathers all rows of one CDR3 protein and keeps the most common genes and DNA. The sample yields some 600,000 distinct CDR3 sequences; 24% were counted once. The ten most abundant clones make up approximately 8% of the sample. Cut back by 6 bases and 0 bases, the V and J ends lie 12 bases apart. From a lookup of the germline V gene, CDR1 and CDR2 are MNHNS and SASEGT. From the cysteine through the phenylalanine, the CDR3 covers 15 amino acids. Solely the CDR3 DNA is kept, with 45 bases framed from the first base.

The V and J genes are TRBV6-1 and TRBJ2-1; the D gene assignment is ambiguous. This TCR derives from a human donor in good health (CMV status not recorded). Some clones in this sample may be carry-over from other donors' samples. What was sequenced was CD8+ T cells from PBMCs. The sequenced DNA is TGTGCCAGCAGCTCCGACCCAAGCTCCTACAATGAGCAGTTCTTC. Translated, this gives CASSSDPSSYNEQFF.